This TCR beta chain stems from a study of blood T cells in healthy people across ages. General study results and limits: Per million T cells, TCR beta diversity dropped roughly linearly as age increased. Whereas aged donors had fewer naive CD4+ cells, long-lived donors had more of them and higher diversity.

Points on this clonotype: Its antigen is unidentified.

Sample-barcoded 5' priming and a J-beta primer mix drove a second PCR of roughly 6 to 12 cycles. TCRdb itself ran the 5' RACE reads through MiXCR, one entry per CDR3 protein. The table has over a million distinct CDR3 sequences, approximately 59% seen once. The clonotype comes from a man in his late teens or twenties in good health. The sequencing input was blood.

In DNA, the CDR3 is TGCAGTGCCCAAGAGACAGGGTCTTACGAGCAGTACTTC. Protein sequence: CSAQETGSYEQYF. The chain uses TRBV20-1 and TRBJ2-7; 7 nucleotides agree with TRBD1. Trimming cost V 6 bases and J 4 bases; bases outside gene matches: 9. This CDR3 region has 13 residues. The germline V gene encodes CDR1 DFQATT and CDR2 SNEGSKA (reference sequence).